Below are 24 T cell receptor beta chains sequenced from a single sample in a study of Graves' ophthalmopathy and Graves' hyperthyroidism. RNA transcripts served as template for amplifying TCR beta CDR3 sequences. The authors performed first-round RT-PCR with HTBI primers and then a second-round multiplex PCR. A single record per CDR3 protein comes from TCRdb applying MiXCR to the multiplex PCR reads. Of 400,000 to 450,000 distinct CDR3 sequences in the sample, approximately 21% were seen once. Material: peripheral blood. Source of these receptors: a woman younger than 30 with stable Graves' hyperthyroidism.

This clonotype was counted at least ten times. This chain connects TRBV24-1 to TRBJ2-5; perhaps TRBD1 as D (6 bases). This CDR3 comprises 14 residues. Germline V gene sequence: CDR1 KGHDR, CDR2 SFDVKD. The V and J ends lost 1 base and 4 bases respectively, with 9 bases between them. CDR3 region: CATSDFQGRETQYF. As DNA, the CDR3 is TGTGCCACCAGTGATTTCCAGGGGAGAGAGACCCAGTACTTC.

This clonotype has at least ten counts. The rearrangement links TRBV27 to TRBJ1-5; 9 nucleotides line up with TRBD1. CDR1 and CDR2 from the germline V gene are MNHEY and SMNVEV (reference sequence). Trimming at V came to 6 bases and at J to 6 bases, leaving 6 bases not matched to a gene. This CDR3 region has 14 residues. CDR3 residues: CASSFTGGVQPQHF. DNA of the CDR3: TGTGCCAGCAGCTTTACAGGGGGCGTTCAGCCCCAGCATTTT.

At least ten counts were recorded for this clonotype. The chain uses TRBV20-1 and TRBJ1-5; D gene unclear. Germline V gene data show CDR1 as DFQATT and CDR2 as SNEGSKA (reference sequence). CDR3 length: 12 residues. Trimming stripped 2 bases from V and 5 bases from J, with 7 bases between. Written as DNA, the CDR3 is TGCAGTGCTAGACCCATGGATCAGCCCCAGCATTTT. The encoded protein is CSARPMDQPQHF.

The sample holds many counts of this clonotype. The chain links TRBV11-2 to TRBJ2-7; tentatively, D is TRBD2 (6 bases). Trimming pared 3 bases from V and 6 bases from J, leaving 9 bases between. CDR1 SGHAT and CDR2 FQNNGV come from the germline V gene. The CDR3 contains 12 residues. CDR3: CASSFGGPEQYF. In nucleotides, the CDR3 is TGTGCCAGCAGCTTCGGGGGACCCGAGCAGTACTTC. The variable domain in full, completed from reference TRBV11-2 and TRBJ2-7, reads EAGVAQSPRYKIIEKRQSVAFWCNPISGHATLYWYQQILGQGPKLLIQFQNNGVVDDSQLPKDRFSAERLKGVDSTLKIQPAKLEDSAVYLCASSFGGPEQYFGPGTRLTVT.

This clonotype was picked up one time. The chain links TRBV20-1 to TRBJ1-5; a weak D match, TRBD1 (5 bases). The CDR3 spans 14 residues. V was clipped by 5 bases and J by 0 bases, with 11 bases between them. Germline V gene data show CDR1 as DFQATT and CDR2 as SNEGSKA (reference sequence). CDR3 region: CSASQGHSNQPQHF. CDR3 sequence (DNA): TGCAGTGCTTCCCAGGGTCATAGCAATCAGCCCCAGCATTTT.

This clonotype was found a few times. This chain connects TRBV28 to TRBJ2-7, with 7 bases lining up with TRBD2. The CDR3 runs to 16 residues. With 6 bases clipped from V and 5 bases from J, the junction kept 16 bases outside the gene matches. CDR1 is MDHEN and CDR2 is SYDVKM in the germline V gene. This chain's CDR3 is CASSLIPRGGQDEQYF. In DNA, the CDR3 is TGTGCCAGCAGCCTAATCCCCCGCGGGGGTCAAGACGAGCAGTACTTC.

This clonotype was detected ten times or more. The chain combines TRBV3-1 with TRBJ2-5; the D is unclear. Per the germline V gene, CDR1 is LGHDT and CDR2 is YNNKEL (reference sequence). This CDR3 contains 13 residues. The germline V and J ends were trimmed by 7 bases and 1 base, with 10 bases remaining between them. The CDR3 here is CASTPPGQETQYF. In DNA form, the CDR3 reads TGTGCCAGCACCCCGCCCGGCCAAGAGACCCAGTACTTC.

The chain links TRBV12-3 or TRBV12-4 to TRBJ1-5; D might be TRBD1 (6 bases). Between the trimmed V and J ends, which lost 6 bases and 3 bases, there was a span of 15 bases. The CDR3 is made up of 15 amino acids. This CDR3 reads CASSPDSITNQPQHF. CDR3 DNA: TGTGCCAGCAGCCCGGACAGTATTACCAATCAGCCCCAGCATTTT.

The sample holds many counts of this clonotype. This chain uses TRBV6-2 or TRBV6-3 with TRBJ1-5; TRBD1 aligns across 7 bases. CDR1 is MNHEY and CDR2 is SVGEGT in the germline V gene. The CDR3 is 17 residues long. The V gene end was trimmed by 0 bases and the J gene end by 2 bases; junction bases not matched to a gene: 7. The CDR3 spells CASSYSRQGERNQPQHF. The CDR3 region has the DNA TGTGCCAGCAGTTACTCGAGGCAGGGGGAGCGCAATCAGCCCCAGCATTTT.

This clonotype was observed many times. The CDR3 reads CASSFGVSGELFF. The CDR3 coding sequence is TGTGCCAGCAGTTTTGGAGTATCCGGGGAGCTGTTTTTT. The chain uses TRBV12-3 or TRBV12-4 and TRBJ2-2, with D uncertain. CDR3 length: 13 residues. The ends were cut back, 3 bases at V and 6 bases at J, with 8 bases in the middle.

This clonotype was found a few times. The chain has TRBV6-9 and TRBJ2-7, with D possibly TRBD1 on 5 matching bases. The CDR3 length is 14 residues. CDR1 MNHGY and CDR2 SVAAGI come from the germline V gene. The germline V and J ends were trimmed by 2 bases and 3 bases, with 11 bases remaining between them. For the CDR3, the DNA is TGTGCCAGCAGTTATATGGACATAGACTACGAGCAGTACTTC. Amino acid sequence: CASSYMDIDYEQYF.

This clonotype has ten or more counts. V is TRBV6-5 and J is TRBJ1-1, with 7 bases aligning to TRBD1. Per germline, CDR1 MNHEY and CDR2 SVGAGI. The CDR3 runs to 17 residues. V trimming: 3 bases; J trimming: 4 bases; junction bases outside the gene matches: 14. The CDR3 loop reads CASSYRYTGQLFTEAFF. The DNA of the CDR3 is TGTGCCAGCAGTTATCGTTATACGGGACAGCTATTCACTGAAGCTTTCTTT.

Notes on this clonotype: This could be a read error, since a much larger clone is one nucleotide away. This rearrangement joins TRBV27 to TRBJ1-1; D ambiguous. The CDR3 covers 14 residues. Germline values: CDR1 MNHEY, CDR2 SMNVEV (reference sequence). The CDR3 loop is CASSPNLRTKESSF. CDR3 bases: TGTGCCAGCAGTCCCAATCTCCGGACCAAGGAGTCTTCCTTT.

In this sample, this clonotype turned up many times. This chain joins TRBV2 and TRBJ2-2, with 7 bases fitting TRBD2. CDR1 is SNHLY, CDR2 FYNNEI, per germline. The CDR3 is 14 amino acids. The V segment lost 6 bases and the J segment 0 bases; nucleotides outside the gene matches: 1. In nucleotides, the CDR3 is TGTGCCAGCAGCCTAGCGGCGAACACCGGGGAGCTGTTTTTT. Its translation: CASSLAANTGELFF. The full variable domain, with the rest looked up from reference TRBV2 and TRBJ2-2, is EPEVTQTPSHQVTQMGQEVILRCVPISNHLYFYWYRQILGQKVEFLVSFYNNEISEKSEIFDDQFSVERPDGSNFTLKIRSTKLEDSAMYFCASSLAANTGELFFGEGSRLTVL.

This clonotype was observed many times. The rearrangement links TRBV6-5 to TRBJ2-7, with 7 bases identical to TRBD2. In germline, CDR1 is MNHEY, CDR2 SVGAGI. Trimming at V came to 7 bases and at J to 4 bases, leaving 13 bases not matched to a gene. The CDR3 spans 15 residues. The CDR3 region is CASTPALGGSYEQYF. The CDR3 nucleotides read TGTGCCAGCACCCCGGCTCTTGGCGGGAGTTACGAGCAGTACTTC.

This clonotype was counted ten times or more. A single base separates this from a much larger clone, so it may be a read error. V and J are TRBV12-3 or TRBV12-4 and TRBJ1-5, with a tentative D call TRBD1 (6 bases). CDR3 length: 14 amino acids. CDR3 DNA: TGTGCCAGCAGGCCCACAGGGAGAAATCCGCCCCAGCATTTT. Protein sequence: CASRPTGRNPPQHF.

This clonotype was seen at least ten times. V and J are TRBV20-1 and TRBJ2-7; 8 nucleotides match TRBD1. CDR1 is DFQATT and CDR2 is SNEGSKA in the germline V gene (reference sequence). The CDR3 totals 16 residues. V was pared by 1 base and J by 4 bases, with 12 bases of the junction left unmatched. In DNA, the CDR3 is TGCAGTGCTAGAGGCCGGACAGGGCTATGGCTATACGAGCAGTACTTC. It encodes CSARGRTGLWLYEQYF.

This clonotype was detected ten times or more. The rearrangement uses TRBV12-5 and TRBJ2-6; D is ambiguous. The V and J ends lost 5 bases and 4 bases respectively, with 6 bases between them. CDR3 length: 13 amino acids. CDR1 and CDR2 from the germline V gene are LGHNT and FRNRAP. The CDR3 DNA reads as TGTGCTAGTGGTCCGGACGGGGCCAACGTCCTGACTTTC. Amino acid sequence: CASGPDGANVLTF.

In this sample, this clonotype turned up many times. Written as DNA, the CDR3 is TGTGCCAGCACACCTGGACAAGCCTACGAGCAGTACTTC. Its translation is CASTPGQAYEQYF. This sequence joins TRBV7-2 and TRBJ2-7; maybe TRBD1 (5 bases). This CDR3 contains 13 residues. The V and J ends lost 7 bases and 2 bases respectively, with 12 bases between them. Germline V lookup: CDR1 SGHTA, CDR2 FQGNSA.

In its sample, this clonotype was seen many times. This chain links TRBV25-1 with TRBJ1-1; D not resolved. CDR3 length equals 14 residues. Germline values: CDR1 MGHDK, CDR2 SYGVNS. The V end lost 4 bases, the J end lost 1 base, and 10 bases lay between the germline ends. CDR3 loop: CASSGKWENTEAFF. CDR3 nucleotide sequence: TGTGCCAGCAGTGGTAAATGGGAGAACACTGAAGCTTTCTTT.

The table lists this clonotype with many counts. The rearrangement joins TRBV20-1 to TRBJ2-7; a possible D gene is TRBD2 (5 bases). Germline V gene sequence: CDR1 DFQATT, CDR2 SNEGSKA (reference sequence). V was shortened by 2 bases and J by 2 bases, with 10 bases between the two germline ends. This CDR3 has 13 amino acids. CDR3 DNA: TGCAGTGCTAGATCTAGAGGGCCCTACGAGCAGTACTTC. Translating gives CSARSRGPYEQYF.

The rearrangement uses TRBV6-1 and TRBJ2-5; 10 bases line up with TRBD2. The trim removed 2 bases at V and 3 bases at J, leaving 9 bases unmatched. CDR3 length: 17 residues. CDR1 MNHNS and CDR2 SASEGT come from the germline V gene. The CDR3 here is CASSELAGALPKETQYF. DNA for the CDR3: TGTGCCAGCAGTGAACTAGCGGGGGCACTCCCGAAAGAGACCCAGTACTTC.

This clonotype was counted many times. The genes are TRBV12-3 or TRBV12-4 and TRBJ1-2, with D perhaps TRBD1 (5 bases). Trimming pared 5 bases from V and 3 bases from J, leaving 22 bases between. This CDR3 comprises 17 residues. The CDR3 sequence is CASSLDTGTYGDYGYTF. Written as DNA, the CDR3 is TGTGCCAGCAGTCTTGATACGGGGACTTATGGGGACTATGGCTACACCTTC.

This clonotype was counted ten times or more. This sequence joins TRBV19 and TRBJ1-5; possible D gene TRBD1, 6 bases. The germline V gene has CDR1 LNHDA and CDR2 SQIVND (reference sequence). This CDR3 comprises 13 residues. Trimming cost V 2 bases and J 7 bases, with 9 bases left between them. The CDR3 coding sequence is TGTGCCAGTAGTATATCAGGGGCACAGCCCCAGCATTTT. Protein product: CASSISGAQPQHF.